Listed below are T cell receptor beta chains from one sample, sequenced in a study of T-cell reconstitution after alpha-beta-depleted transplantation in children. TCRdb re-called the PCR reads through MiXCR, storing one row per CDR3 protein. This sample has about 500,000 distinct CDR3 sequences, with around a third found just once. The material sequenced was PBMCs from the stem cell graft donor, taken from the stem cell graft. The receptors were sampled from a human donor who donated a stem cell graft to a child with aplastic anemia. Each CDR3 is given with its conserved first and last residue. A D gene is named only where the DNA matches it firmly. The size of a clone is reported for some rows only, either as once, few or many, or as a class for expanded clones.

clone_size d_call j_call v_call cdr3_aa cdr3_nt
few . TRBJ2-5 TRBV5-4 CASSLGGATQETQYF TGTGCCAGCAGCTTGGGGGGGGCGACACAAGAGACCCAGTACTTC
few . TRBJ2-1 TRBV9 CASSVDGTSHEQFF TGTGCCAGCAGCGTCGATGGGACCAGCCATGAGCAGTTCTTC
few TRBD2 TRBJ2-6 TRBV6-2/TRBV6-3 CASSYVREIVRGANVLTF TGTGCCAGCAGTTACGTGCGGGAGATAGTGAGAGGGGCCAACGTCCTGACTTTC
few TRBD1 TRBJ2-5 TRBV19 CASSEGGTVTRETQYF TGTGCCAGTAGTGAAGGTGGGACAGTCACTAGGGAGACCCAGTACTTC
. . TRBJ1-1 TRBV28 CASRLRNTEAFF TGTGCCAGCCGACTCCGGAACACTGAAGCTTTTTTT
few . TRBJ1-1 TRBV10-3 CAISWDDTEAFF TGTGCCATCAGCTGGGACGACACTGAAGCTTTCTTT
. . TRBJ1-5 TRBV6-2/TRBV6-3 CASSDLGNSNQPQHF TGTGCCAGCAGTGACCTAGGTAATAGCAATCAGCCCCAGCATTTT
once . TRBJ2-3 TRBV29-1 CSAGRTTSFTDTQYF TGCAGCGCGGGACGGACAACCAGTTTCACAGATACGCAGTATTTT
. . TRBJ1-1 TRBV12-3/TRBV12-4 CASSPTQYSEAFF TGTGCCAGCAGTCCCACCCAATACAGTGAAGCTTTCTTT
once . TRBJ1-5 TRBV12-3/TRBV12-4 CASSRQVRNQPQHF TGTGCCAGCAGTCGACAGGTCCGAAATCAGCCCCAGCATTTT
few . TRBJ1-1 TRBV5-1 CASRSAGWDGRTEAFF TGCGCCAGCAGAAGTGCGGGCTGGGACGGACGAACTGAAGCTTTCTTT
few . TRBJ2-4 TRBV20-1 CSASLTPNIQYF TGCAGTGCTAGTCTGACCCCAAACATTCAGTACTTC
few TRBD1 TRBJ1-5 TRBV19 CASSITAGQGSNQPQHF TGTGCCAGTAGTATAACAGCCGGACAGGGGAGCAATCAGCCCCAGCATTTT
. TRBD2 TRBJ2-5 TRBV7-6 CASSLALLAGVETQYF TGTGCCAGCAGCTTAGCGCTTCTAGCGGGAGTGGAGACCCAGTACTTC
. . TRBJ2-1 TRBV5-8 CASSPRRATRGRDEQFF TGTGCCAGCAGCCCCCGCCGAGCGACTAGGGGCCGTGATGAGCAGTTCTTC
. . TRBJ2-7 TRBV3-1 CASSQVSAGEQYF TGTGCCAGCAGCCAAGTGTCTGCGGGCGAGCAGTACTTC
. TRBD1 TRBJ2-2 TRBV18 CASSPPGTGDTGELFF TGTGCCAGCTCACCGCCGGGGACAGGGGACACCGGGGAGCTGTTTTTT
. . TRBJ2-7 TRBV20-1 CSATGTKHFYEQYF TGCAGTGCGACCGGGACCAAACACTTCTACGAGCAGTACTTC
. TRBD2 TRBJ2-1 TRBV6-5 CASSYSASGRYNEQFF TGTGCCAGCAGTTACTCGGCTAGCGGGAGATACAATGAGCAGTTCTTC
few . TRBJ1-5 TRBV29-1 CSVGTRGDQPQHF TGCAGCGTCGGGACAAGGGGAGATCAGCCCCAGCATTTT
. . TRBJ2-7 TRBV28 CASSRQWEQYF TGTGCCAGCAGTCGTCAGTGGGAGCAGTACTTC
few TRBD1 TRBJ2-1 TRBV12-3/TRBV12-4 CASSPGPGQGYEQFF TGTGCCAGCAGTCCGGGGCCGGGACAGGGTTATGAGCAGTTCTTC